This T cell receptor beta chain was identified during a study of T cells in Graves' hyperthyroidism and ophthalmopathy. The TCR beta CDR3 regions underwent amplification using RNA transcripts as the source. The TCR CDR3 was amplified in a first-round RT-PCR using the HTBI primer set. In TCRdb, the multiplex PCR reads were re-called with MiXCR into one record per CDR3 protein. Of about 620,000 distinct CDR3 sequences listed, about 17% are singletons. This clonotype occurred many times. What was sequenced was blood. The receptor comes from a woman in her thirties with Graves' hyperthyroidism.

CDR3 in DNA: TGTGCCAGCAGTTTAGAGGGACAGCTGAACACTGAAGCTTTCTTT. Protein product: CASSLEGQLNTEAFF. The V gene is TRBV12-3 or TRBV12-4, the J gene TRBJ1-1; 7 bases line up with TRBD1. This CDR3 region has 15 residues. J gave up 0 bases and V 1 base, and 2 bases lay outside the gene matches.